These 26 T cell receptor beta chains came from one sample sequenced in a study of beta chain features in type 1 diabetes. Which antigens these TCRs recognize remains unknown. TCRB transcripts that were expressed got sequenced, as all of the isolated RNA had been reverse transcribed. TCRdb's table, derived via immunoSEQ multiplex PCR, lists solely in-frame clones and lacks some. Of fewer than 30,000 clones listed, roughly 56% are singletons. Study-wide results and caveats: Among all four CD4+ subsets, Type 1 diabetes patients had TCRB CDR3s that were moderately but significantly shorter.

The specimen sequenced was Tregs from blood. These receptor sequences come from a woman younger than 30 with type 1 diabetes.

The rearrangement joins TRBV6-1 to TRBJ2-2; D is perhaps TRBD1 (5 bases). This CDR3 has 14 amino acids. CDR1 and CDR2 from the germline V gene are MNHNS and SASEGT. The ends were cut back, 2 bases at V and 7 bases at J, with 11 bases in the middle. The CDR3 here is CASSERSGYGELFF. The CDR3 DNA sequence: TGTGCCAGCAGTGAAAGATCAGGGTACGGGGAGCTGTTTTTT.

The chain couples TRBV5-1 to TRBJ1-1; 11 bases match TRBD1. Losses at the gene ends were 1 base for V and 8 bases for J; bases not matched to a gene: 4. The germline V gene encodes CDR1 SGHRS and CDR2 YFSETQ. This CDR3 is 14 amino acids long. CDR3 DNA: TGCGCCAGCAGCTTGTCCCGGGACAGGGGGGAAGCTTTCTTT. Translating it yields CASSLSRDRGEAFF.

The CDR3 region has the DNA TGTGCCAGCAGCCAAGAGTCGCAGGGTAACACAGATACGCAGTATTTT. Encoded protein: CASSQESQGNTDTQYF. The chain recombines TRBV7-2 with TRBJ2-3, with a tentative D call TRBD1 (5 bases). Trimming cost V 5 bases and J 2 bases, with 17 bases left between them. CDR3 length: 16 residues. From germline, CDR1 is SGHTA and CDR2 FQGNSA.

The chain joins TRBV9 to TRBJ1-1; 9 bases are a match to TRBD1. V was clipped by 0 bases and J by 4 bases; unmatched bases: 4. The CDR3 is 15 amino acids. Germline CDR1 and CDR2: SGDLS and YYNGEE. The CDR3 here is CASSVAPDRGTEAFF. The CDR3 nucleotides read TGTGCCAGCAGCGTAGCCCCGGACAGGGGCACTGAAGCTTTCTTT.

This sequence joins TRBV2 and TRBJ1-5; D gene uncertain. The V gene lost 7 bases and the J gene lost 5 bases, with 9 bases spanning the gap. The CDR3 runs to 12 residues. CDR1 SNHLY and CDR2 FYNNEI come from the germline V gene. The CDR3 sequence is CASTAGDQPQHF. CDR3 in DNA: TGTGCCAGCACGGCAGGTGATCAGCCCCAGCATTTT.

Turning to this clone: Other DNA sequences of this sample code for an identical CDR3. The chain combines TRBV18 with TRBJ1-2, with D uncertain. The CDR3 extends over 15 amino acids. V was cut by 3 bases and J by 5 bases, with 16 bases left in between. In germline, CDR1 is KGHSH, CDR2 LQKENI. CDR3 residues: CASSPPGGYTYGYTF. The CDR3 nucleotides are TGTGCCAGCTCACCGCCGGGAGGTTATACGTATGGCTACACCTTC.

The chain has TRBV9 and TRBJ2-1, with D maybe TRBD2 (5 bases). Trimming removed 4 bases from V and 8 bases from J, with 13 bases in between. Per germline, CDR1 SGDLS and CDR2 YYNGEE. The CDR3 is made up of 13 amino acids. CDR3: CASSPGLSDEQFF. In nucleotides, the CDR3 is TGTGCCAGCAGCCCAGGACTTTCCGATGAGCAGTTCTTC.

V usage is TRBV7-2 and J usage is TRBJ2-7, with TRBD2 matching 10 bases. From germline, CDR1 is SGHTA and CDR2 FQGNSA. J gave up 2 bases and V 2 bases, and 3 bases lay outside the gene matches. This CDR3 contains 15 residues. The CDR3 region has the DNA TGTGCCAGCAGCTTAACTAGCGGGGTTACCTACGAGCAGTACTTC. Protein product: CASSLTSGVTYEQYF. Filled out from reference TRBV7-2 and TRBJ2-7, the complete variable domain reads GAGVSQSPSNKVTEKGKDVELRCDPISGHTALYWYRQSLGQGLEFLIYFQGNSAPDKSGLPSDRFSAERTGGSVSTLTIQRTQQEDSAVYLCASSLTSGVTYEQYFGPGTRLTVT.

The rearrangement links TRBV18 to TRBJ2-3; 8 positions match TRBD1. With V trimmed by 6 bases and J by 0 bases, 17 bases remained unmatched. The germline CDR1 and CDR2 sequences are KGHSH and LQKENI. This CDR3 has 19 residues. The CDR3 here is CASSQTSGQGSTSTDTQYF. Written as DNA, the CDR3 is TGTGCCAGCTCCCAAACCTCTGGACAGGGATCTACTAGCACAGATACGCAGTATTTT.

This clone was picked up a small number of times. The V gene is TRBV5-4, the J gene TRBJ2-2, with D possibly matching TRBD2 (7 bases). Germline V gene lookup returns CDR1 SGHNT and CDR2 YYREEE (reference sequence). This CDR3 is 17 amino acids long. V was pared by 4 bases and J by 6 bases, with 22 bases between. As DNA, the CDR3 is TGTGCCAGCAGCCCTGTGGCGGGGGCCGAATGGGCCGGGGAGCTGTTTTTT. This translates into CASSPVAGAEWAGELFF.

CDR3 protein: CASSPSGTGGNEQFF. CDR3 sequence (DNA): TGTGCCAGCAGCCCGTCCGGGACAGGGGGAAATGAGCAGTTCTTC. The chain joins TRBV7-9 to TRBJ2-1; 11 nucleotides agree with TRBD1. The CDR3 loop spans 15 amino acids. J gave up 7 bases and V 5 bases, and 7 bases lay outside the gene matches. The germline CDR1 and CDR2 sequences are SEHNR and FQNEAQ (reference sequence).

The chain joins TRBV6-6 to TRBJ1-3; no definite D call. The CDR3 totals 13 residues. With 7 bases removed from V and 0 bases from J, the gap between germline ends came to 7 bases. From germline, CDR1 is MNHNY and CDR2 SVGAGI (reference sequence). DNA for the CDR3: TGTGCCAGCACCCGGGACTCTGGAAACACCATATATTTT. Translation: CASTRDSGNTIYF.

The chain links TRBV11-2 to TRBJ2-1, with 7 bases lining up with TRBD2. The CDR3 has 18 residues. CDR1 and CDR2 (germline): SGHAT, FQNNGV. Losses at the gene ends were 2 bases for V and 8 bases for J; bases not matched to a gene: 18. As DNA, the CDR3 is TGTGCCAGCAGCTTACCACCCGCTCCGCGGGAGATTGGGGATGAGCAGTTCTTC. This codes for CASSLPPAPREIGDEQFF.

The chain recombines TRBV4-2 with TRBJ2-5; 8 bases are shared with TRBD1. The CDR3 is 15 residues long. Germline-derived CDR1 and CDR2 are LGHNA and YNFKEQ. Trimming cost V 1 base and J 5 bases; bases outside gene matches: 6. This chain's CDR3 is CASSQVTGGMETQYF. CDR3 sequence (DNA): TGTGCCAGCAGCCAAGTAACAGGGGGGATGGAGACCCAGTACTTC.

The V call is TRBV28, the J call TRBJ2-7, with 10 bases identical to TRBD2. Germline CDR1 and CDR2: MDHEN and SYDVKM. Unmatched junction bases numbered 7, after V lost 10 bases and J lost 7 bases. The length of the CDR3 is 12 residues. In nucleotides, the CDR3 is TGTGCCACCAAACTAGCGGGACAGGAGCAGTACGTC. It translates to CATKLAGQEQYV.

CDR3 bases: TGTGCCAGCAGCCGCCAGCGGGGGGAGCAGTTCTTC. Protein sequence: CASSRQRGEQFF. The chain combines TRBV28 with TRBJ2-1; 8 nucleotides align to TRBD2. The germline V gene encodes CDR1 MDHEN and CDR2 SYDVKM. Trimming at V came to 6 bases and at J to 10 bases, leaving 5 bases not matched to a gene. The CDR3 totals 12 residues. The complete variable domain, with remaining parts taken from reference TRBV28 and TRBJ2-1, reads DVKVTQSSRYLVKRTGEKVFLECVQDMDHENMFWYRQDPGLGLRLIYFSYDVKMKEKGDIPEGYSVSREKKERFSLILESASTNQTSMYLCASSRQRGEQFFGPGTRLTVL.

J is TRBJ1-1 and V is TRBV7-2; D remains ambiguous. Deletions cut 5 bases from V and 1 base from J, with 8 bases between. Germline V gene lookup returns CDR1 SGHTA and CDR2 FQGNSA. The CDR3 has 13 amino acids. The chain's CDR3 is CASSATRNTEAFF. In DNA form, the CDR3 reads TGTGCCAGCAGCGCCACAAGGAACACTGAAGCTTTCTTT. Variable domain in full (rest from reference TRBV7-2 and TRBJ1-1): GAGVSQSPSNKVTEKGKDVELRCDPISGHTALYWYRQSLGQGLEFLIYFQGNSAPDKSGLPSDRFSAERTGGSVSTLTIQRTQQEDSAVYLCASSATRNTEAFFGQGTRLTVV.

J is TRBJ2-7 and V is TRBV30; possibly TRBD1 for D (6 bases). With 1 base removed from V and 6 bases from J, the gap between germline ends came to 19 bases. The germline V gene has CDR1 GTSNPN and CDR2 SVGIG (reference sequence). The CDR3 is 15 residues long. The CDR3: CAWSDNSITGLEQYF. CDR3 coding DNA: TGTGCCTGGAGTGATAACTCAATAACAGGGCTCGAGCAGTACTTC.

The CDR3 DNA is TGCGCCAGCAGTGTAGGACAGGGCGACACTGAAGCTTTCTTT. It encodes CASSVGQGDTEAFF. The genes are TRBV10-2 and TRBJ1-1; 8 nucleotides line up with TRBD1. CDR3 length: 14 amino acids. J lost 3 bases, V lost 4 bases, and 4 bases had no gene match. Germline V gives CDR1 WSHSY, CDR2 SAAADI.

The CDR3 loop reads CASSLQGSGGYEQYF. CDR3 nucleotides: TGTGCCAGCAGCCTCCAGGGTAGCGGGGGGTACGAGCAGTACTTC. J is TRBJ2-7 and V is TRBV6-1; TRBD2 matches 10 bases. The CDR3 covers 15 residues. Germline trimming cut 6 bases from V and 4 bases from J; bases unmatched to any gene: 9. Germline assignment: CDR1 MNHNS and CDR2 SASEGT.

This clone was counted once. The chain joins TRBV5-1 to TRBJ1-1; 7 bases agree with TRBD1. The germline gives CDR1 SGHRS, CDR2 YFSETQ. This CDR3 region has 14 residues. V shed 5 bases and J 0 bases; nucleotides not matched to a gene: 4. Here the CDR3 DNA reads TGCGCCAGCAGTCGGGACAGCGTGAACACTGAAGCTTTCTTT. This gives the protein CASSRDSVNTEAFF. The complete variable domain, with remaining parts taken from reference TRBV5-1 and TRBJ1-1, reads KAGVTQTPRYLIKTRGQQVTLSCSPISGHRSVSWYQQTPGQGLQFLFEYFSETQRNKGNFPGRFSGRQFSNSRSEMNVSTLELGDSALYLCASSRDSVNTEAFFGQGTRLTVV.

Points on this clone: A much larger clone lies a single base off, so this may be a read error. The chain couples TRBV10-3 to TRBJ2-5; the match to TRBD1 covers 10 bases. The J call is doubtful: the DNA matches TRBJ2-7 better. Looked up from germline, CDR1 is ENHRY and CDR2 is SYGVKD. The CDR3 runs 15 residues. The CDR3 protein is CAISKGTGALYEQYF. The CDR3 nucleotides are TGTGCCATCAGTAAGGGGACAGGGGCCTTATACGAGCAGTACTTC.

V and J are TRBV9 and TRBJ1-2; 7 bases map to TRBD1. This CDR3 has 13 amino acids. Per the germline V gene, CDR1 is SGDLS and CDR2 is YYNGEE. J was trimmed by 2 bases and V by 3 bases; bases with no gene match: 1. The CDR3 protein is CASSAQGNYGYTF. CDR3 sequence (DNA): TGTGCCAGCAGCGCACAGGGGAACTATGGCTACACCTTC.

This clone was counted once. This sequence joins TRBV29-1 and TRBJ2-5; 12 bases line up with TRBD2. V lost 4 bases to trimming and J lost 2 bases; unmatched junction nucleotides: 17. The germline gives CDR1 SQVTM, CDR2 ANQGSEA. The CDR3 sequence is 19 residues long. The CDR3 region has the DNA TGCAGCGTTGCTGATGTGAGGCTAGCGGGAGGGTCTCGACAAGAGACCCAGTACTTC. As protein: CSVADVRLAGGSRQETQYF.

This chain connects TRBV5-1 to TRBJ1-1; 7 bases line up with TRBD1. Germline CDR1 reads SGHRS; CDR2 reads YFSETQ. The CDR3 extends over 14 amino acids. V was pared by 5 bases and J by 0 bases, with 4 bases of the junction left unmatched. CDR3 sequence: CASRPDRVNTEAFF. Here the CDR3 DNA reads TGCGCCAGCAGACCCGACAGGGTGAACACTGAAGCTTTCTTT.

The chain couples TRBV7-9 to TRBJ2-7; a possible D gene is TRBD2 (5 bases). Germline values: CDR1 SEHNR, CDR2 FQNEAQ (reference sequence). V was clipped by 2 bases and J by 2 bases, with 10 bases between them. This CDR3 contains 14 residues. CDR3 region: CASSLTGITYEQYF. The CDR3 DNA follows: TGTGCCAGCAGCTTAACGGGAATCACCTACGAGCAGTACTTC.